The 6 T cell receptor beta chains listed next were all sequenced from one sample in a study of T cell responses to AZD1222 COVID-19 vaccine. Profiling relied on immunoSEQ multiplex PCR, and the TCRdb table lists in-frame clones only, not all of them. The sample has fewer than 130,000 clones; about 94% are singletons. The sample in question was peripheral blood, obtained on day 0 of AZD1222 vaccination. The receptors come from an adult in good health.

About this clone: Distinct nucleotide sequences in the sample also encode this CDR3. The chain uses TRBV11-3 and TRBJ1-1; TRBD1 matches 10 bases. CDR1 SGHNT and CDR2 YENEEA come from the germline V gene. The V gene end was trimmed by 3 bases and the J gene end by 5 bases; junction bases not matched to a gene: 0. This CDR3 comprises 13 residues. For the CDR3, the DNA is TGTGCCAGCAGCTTGGACAGGGGGACTGAAGCTTTCTTT. Translated, it gives CASSLDRGTEAFF.

The V gene is TRBV4-1, the J gene TRBJ2-2; 7 bases line up with TRBD2. The CDR3 totals 17 residues. V shed 1 base, J shed 3 bases, and the junction held 8 bases outside the gene matches. Germline loops: CDR1 MGHRA, CDR2 YSYEKL. The CDR3 region is CASSQGKAGVYTGELFF. CDR3 sequence (DNA): TGCGCCAGCAGCCAAGGCAAGGCGGGAGTGTACACCGGGGAGCTGTTTTTT.

The gene calls are TRBV6-1 and TRBJ1-1, with a possible D match to TRBD1 (5 bases). The germline CDR1 and CDR2 sequences are MNHNS and SASEGT. This CDR3 is built from 14 residues. V was trimmed by 2 bases and J by 9 bases, leaving 16 bases between them. In nucleotides, the CDR3 is TGTGCCAGCAGTGAACCGCGTGGGGGTAGGCAAGCTTTCTTT. This translates into CASSEPRGGRQAFF.

The CDR3 is CASSAQRNTEAFF. The DNA for the CDR3 is TGTGCCAGTAGTGCCCAGCGGAACACTGAAGCTTTCTTT. The chain links TRBV19 to TRBJ1-1; D gene ambiguous. V lost 5 bases to trimming and J lost 1 base, with 8 bases between them. CDR1 and CDR2 from the germline V gene are LNHDA and SQIVND (reference sequence). This CDR3 has 13 amino acids.

The chain uses TRBV5-1 and TRBJ1-3; perhaps TRBD1 as D (6 bases). The germline V and J ends were trimmed by 3 bases and 0 bases, with 13 bases remaining between them. Germline CDR1 reads SGHRS; CDR2 reads YFSETQ. This CDR3 spans 16 amino acids. DNA of the CDR3: TGCGCCAGCAGCTACTCGGCAGGGGTCTCTGGAAACACCATATATTTT. Protein sequence: CASSYSAGVSGNTIYF.

The gene calls are TRBV24-1 and TRBJ2-5; the D gene is possibly TRBD2 (6 bases). CDR1 KGHDR and CDR2 SFDVKD come from the germline V gene. The CDR3 runs to 16 residues. With 9 bases removed from V and 0 bases from J, the gap between germline ends came to 19 bases. CDR3 loop: CATGDVRRGYQETQYF. CDR3 nucleotides: TGTGCCACCGGAGACGTCCGACGGGGGTACCAAGAGACCCAGTACTTC.